This entry concerns a single T cell receptor beta chain. This clonotype was detected only a few times. There is no known antigen for this receptor. No quality values exist for individual bases; no much larger clone is one base distant. This record comes from a study of blood T cells in healthy people across ages (dated by TCRdb to 2013 to 2016). Concerning the study at large: In model experiments, template switching captured about one uniquely barcoded TCR beta cDNA molecule for every two T cells. Using deep sequencing normalized with unique cDNA molecular identifiers, the study measured how TCR beta repertoire diversity changes with age. Four age groups were formed from the donors: young (average roughly 15 years), middle-aged (approximately 40), aged (roughly 59) and long-lived (about 80). The study analyzed two additional independent replicas of 1 million unique cDNA reads from the same blood draw for two donors, one aged 18 to 30 and one aged 80 or older.

The paper's findings and limits, for the study overall: Estimates of total diversity from one million sequenced T cells were regarded as lower bounds and underestimates. There was a strong correlation between observed TCR beta diversity and the percentage of naive T cells measured by flow cytometry. The long-lived group showed more naive CD4+ T cells, fewer expanded clones and increased TCR diversity than the aged group, suggesting age selection. Conclusive comparison of naive and antigen-experienced compartments was prevented by the profiling of bulk unsorted PBMCs. Because the CMV infection status of the donors was unknown, age-related changes in expanded clonotypes may potentially have been confounded. Observed TCR beta diversity per million T cells fell roughly linearly with age, and a significant reduction was already apparent by age roughly 40.

Libraries were prepared through 5' RACE. Reads for this sample came from an Illumina HiSeq 2500. A second PCR of about 6 to 11 cycles was performed with a sample-barcoded 5' primer and a J-beta primer mix. A unique molecular identifier was introduced onto each TCR beta cDNA molecule by a template-switch 5' adaptor carrying 12 random nucleotides. Each sample yielded at least 2.5 million CDR3-containing paired-end reads. First-strand cDNA was synthesized from all RNA with the Mint cDNA synthesis kit, primed by a TRBC-specific oligonucleotide. Following uracil-DNA glycosylase treatment, all cDNA underwent a first 18-cycle PCR with the universal primers M1SS and BC2_uni_R. As for the authors' bioinformatics: Each sample was normalized by randomly selecting 1 million high-quality reads, each carrying a distinct molecular identifier. Reads with shared molecular identifiers were discarded instead of being binned into consensus sequences. CDR3 identification, clonotype clustering and error correction used MiTCR with a Q25 quality threshold and the strictest error-elimination algorithm. A nonparametric unseen species model using Euler transformation provided a lower-bound estimate of total TCR beta diversity. TCRdb reprocessing: public reads trimmed at Q25 with fastp, clones called with MiXCR, in-frame beta chains kept. Entries that share a CDR3 protein sequence are merged under the most common genes and DNA. Clone size and V and J calls follow TCRdb, not the original study. Recorded for this sample are 800,000 to 1,300,000 distinct CDR3 sequences; about 23% of them occurred a single time. The leading ten clones occupy about 0.8% of the sample.

The donors were some 39 Caucasian individuals from Russia, aged roughly 6 to 100 years, who were systemically healthy. Roughly 9 milliliters of peripheral blood were drawn from each donor into EDTA-treated Vacutainer tubes. Ficoll-Paque density-gradient centrifugation was used to isolate PBMCs, with at least 6 million obtained per sample. Trizol reagent was used to extract total RNA from PBMCs, with at least 6 micrograms per sample. The percentages of naive CD45RAhigh/CD27high T cells were determined by flow cytometry on a PBMC aliquot from every donor. These sequences were also reported in another study, on T cells of mothers and their children. The second study's paper adds: Donors were nine systemically healthy Caucasian individuals: three mothers and their six children. cDNA synthesis used all of the extracted RNA, with 1.5 ug of RNA in each 15 ul reaction. In the second PCR, the M1S primer added sample barcodes and 2-4 random nucleotides. Each mother yielded over 8.5 million TCR beta CDR3 reads and each child 2.5 million to 3 million reads. Thymic selection shapes the output of TCR recombination in a similar way in related and unrelated pairs, and inherited differences have a minor effect. Normalized repertoire overlap in related mother-child pairs was always slightly higher than in unrelated mother-child pairs, but the difference was never significant. With a sensitivity of roughly 93 clones per million clonotypes, no persistent microchimeric T cell clones were detected. Deep NGS was used in the study to compare the TCR beta repertoires of mothers and children and to look for features that separate related mother-child pairs from unrelated individuals. On average, the children were roughly 10 +/- 4 years old, while the mothers were about 38 +/- 4 years old. After adapters were ligated using NEBNext reagents, the libraries underwent 100+100 nt paired-end sequencing on an Illumina HiSeq 2000. To prevent cross-contamination, the mother and child libraries were prepared one month apart and sequenced in separate runs. Each donor had between roughly 450,000 and 2,100,000 distinct TCR beta clonotypes identified. Naive TCR beta clonotypes were estimated from low-frequency clonotypes matched to each donor's FACS-determined naive share, without sorting.

The sequenced material came from blood. This TCR was recovered from a girl aged 2 to 9 in good health.

The DNA is as follows: TGTGCCAGCAGCCAAGATCCGGGCGGCGAGCAGTACTTC. Translated, this is CASSQDPGGEQYF. In this chain, TRBV4-2 is recombined with TRBJ2-5, with the D gene not confidently named. The J call may be in error: the DNA end matches TRBJ2-7 better. The germline V gene encodes CDR1 LGHNA and CDR2 YNFKEQ. CDR3 length: 13 amino acids, cysteine to phenylalanine. The kept DNA is CDR3 alone, 39 bases in frame from the first base.